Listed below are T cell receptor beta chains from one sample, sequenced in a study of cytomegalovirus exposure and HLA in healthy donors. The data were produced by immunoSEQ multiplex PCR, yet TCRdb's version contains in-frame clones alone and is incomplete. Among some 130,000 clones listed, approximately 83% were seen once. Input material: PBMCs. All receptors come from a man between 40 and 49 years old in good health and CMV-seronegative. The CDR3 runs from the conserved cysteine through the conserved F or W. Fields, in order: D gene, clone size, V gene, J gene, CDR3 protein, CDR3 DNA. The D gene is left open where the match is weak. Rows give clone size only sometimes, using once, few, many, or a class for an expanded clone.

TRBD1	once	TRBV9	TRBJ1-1	CASSVLTGENTEAFF	TGTGCCAGCAGCGTACTTACAGGGGAGAACACTGAAGCTTTCTTT
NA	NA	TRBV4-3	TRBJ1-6	CASSPQAGGEHSPLHF	TGCGCCAGCAGCCCGCAAGCAGGAGGCGAGCATTCACCCCTCCACTTT
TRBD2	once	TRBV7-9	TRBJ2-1	CASSHSGGLNEQFF	TGTGCCAGCAGCCATAGCGGGGGACTTAATGAGCAGTTCTTC
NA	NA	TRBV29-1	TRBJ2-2	CSAPGVENTGELFF	TGCAGCGCCCCAGGCGTCGAAAACACCGGGGAGCTGTTTTTT
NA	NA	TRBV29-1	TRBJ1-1	CSVQGWNTEAFF	TGCAGCGTGCAGGGTTGGAACACTGAAGCTTTCTTT
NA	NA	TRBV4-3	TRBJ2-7	CASSQGGLAGGEQYF	TGCGCCAGCAGCCAAGGCGGTCTTGCCGGGGGAGAGCAGTACTTC
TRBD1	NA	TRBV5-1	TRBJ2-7	CASSLGDRGLNSYEQYF	TGCGCCAGCAGCTTGGGGGACAGGGGCCTCAATTCTTACGAGCAGTACTTC
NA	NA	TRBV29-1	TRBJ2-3	CSVVPRSTDTQYF	TGCAGCGTTGTCCCCAGGAGCACAGATACGCAGTATTTT
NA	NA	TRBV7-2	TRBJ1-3	CASSQDSGTGNTIYF	TGTGCCAGCAGCCAAGACTCCGGGACAGGAAACACCATATATTTT
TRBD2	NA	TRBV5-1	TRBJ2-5	CASSLLRGEETQYF	TGCGCCAGCAGCTTGCTGCGGGGGGAAGAGACCCAGTACTTC
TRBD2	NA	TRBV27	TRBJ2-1	CASSSGLAGNNEQFF	TGTGCCAGCAGTTCAGGACTAGCGGGGAACAATGAGCAGTTCTTC
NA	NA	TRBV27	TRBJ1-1	CASSLSPGVTATEAFF	TGTGCCAGCAGTTTAAGCCCAGGGGTTACCGCCACTGAAGCTTTCTTT
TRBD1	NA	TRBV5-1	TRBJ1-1	CASSLAGGNTEAFF	TGCGCCAGCAGCCTCGCAGGGGGGAACACTGAAGCTTTCTTT
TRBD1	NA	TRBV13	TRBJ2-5	CASSLRQGAGRQETQYF	TGTGCCAGCAGCTTACGTCAGGGGGCGGGGAGGCAAGAGACCCAGTACTTC
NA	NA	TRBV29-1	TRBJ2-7	CSVGQGLFYEQYF	TGCAGCGTTGGGCAGGGTCTATTCTACGAGCAGTACTTC
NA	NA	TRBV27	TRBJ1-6	CASSSSRNSPLHF	TGTGCCAGCAGTTCTAGTAGGAATTCACCCCTCCACTTT
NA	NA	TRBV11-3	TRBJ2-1	CASSLWAGTYNEQFF	TGTGCCAGCAGCTTATGGGCGGGGACCTACAATGAGCAGTTCTTC
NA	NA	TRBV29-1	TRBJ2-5	CSVSEWVRRFGTQYF	TGCAGCGTTAGCGAGTGGGTCAGAAGATTCGGGACCCAGTACTTC
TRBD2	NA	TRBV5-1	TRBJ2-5	CASMAGEGETQYF	TGCGCCAGCATGGCGGGAGAGGGGGAGACCCAGTACTTC
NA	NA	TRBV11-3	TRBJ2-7	CASSLDPGRGYEQYF	TGTGCCAGCAGCTTAGACCCGGGCAGGGGCTACGAGCAGTACTTC
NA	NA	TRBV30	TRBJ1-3	CAWTFGGAGNTIYF	TGTGCCTGGACCTTCGGAGGCGCTGGAAACACCATATATTTT
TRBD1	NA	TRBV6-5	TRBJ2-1	CASSLAGTGLNEQFF	TGTGCCAGCAGTCTTGCCGGGACAGGTTTGAATGAGCAGTTCTTC
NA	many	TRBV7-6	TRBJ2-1	CASSFELFDEQFF	TGTGCCAGCAGCTTTGAGTTGTTTGATGAGCAGTTCTTC
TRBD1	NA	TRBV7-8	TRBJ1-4	CASSSSLTGWGEKLFF	TGTGCCAGCAGCAGCAGCTTGACAGGGTGGGGTGAAAAACTGTTTTTT
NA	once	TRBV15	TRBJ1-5	CATMQGPGDQPQHF	TGTGCCACCATGCAGGGTCCTGGAGATCAGCCCCAGCATTTT
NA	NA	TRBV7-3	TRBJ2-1	CASSSLEGEDYNEQFF	TGTGCCAGCAGCTCCCTGGAAGGAGAAGACTACAATGAGCAGTTCTTC
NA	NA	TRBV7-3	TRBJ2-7	CASSLNAGMYEQYF	TGTGCCAGCAGCTTAAACGCAGGGATGTACGAGCAGTACTTC
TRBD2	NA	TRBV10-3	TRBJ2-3	CAITGGITDTQYF	TGTGCCATCACGGGGGGGATAACAGATACGCAGTATTTT
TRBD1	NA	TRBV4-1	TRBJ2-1	CASSPPGGRGNEQFF	TGCGCCAGCAGCCCTCCAGGGGGCAGGGGCAATGAGCAGTTCTTC
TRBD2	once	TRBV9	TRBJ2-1	CASSVAPTSGGGNEQFF	TGTGCCAGCAGCGTGGCCCCGACTAGCGGAGGGGGGAATGAGCAGTTCTTC
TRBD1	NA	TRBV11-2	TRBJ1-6	CASSLDGDRNSPLHF	TGTGCCAGCAGCTTAGATGGGGACAGGAATTCACCCCTCCACTTT
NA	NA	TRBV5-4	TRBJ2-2	CASSPLSNTGELFF	TGTGCCAGCTCCCCCCTCTCGAACACCGGGGAGCTGTTTTTT
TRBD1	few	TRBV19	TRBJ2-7	CASSIGQGVQEQYF	TGTGCCAGTAGTATAGGACAGGGCGTACAAGAGCAGTACTTC
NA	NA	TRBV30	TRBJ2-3	CAWSGGGTDTQYF	TGTGCCTGGAGTGGCGGGGGCACAGATACGCAGTATTTT
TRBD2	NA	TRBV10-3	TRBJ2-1	CAAGGSGYEQFF	TGTGCCGCGGGGGGTAGCGGCTATGAGCAGTTCTTC
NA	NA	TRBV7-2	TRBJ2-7	CASSLALSEQYF	TGTGCCAGCAGCTTAGCGCTAAGCGAGCAGTACTTC
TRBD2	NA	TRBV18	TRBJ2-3	CASSPALAGGADTQYF	TGTGCCAGCTCACCAGCGCTAGCGGGGGGTGCAGATACGCAGTATTTT
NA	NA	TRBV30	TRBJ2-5	CAWSVAGGGTQYF	TGTGCCTGGAGTGTAGCGGGTGGGGGGACCCAGTACTTC
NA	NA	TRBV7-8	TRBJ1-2	CASSPRAGPDGYTF	TGTGCCAGCAGCCCCAGGGCGGGGCCCGATGGCTACACCTTC
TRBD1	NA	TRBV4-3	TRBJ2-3	CASTPWTGRTDTQYF	TGCGCCAGCACACCGTGGACAGGGAGGACAGATACGCAGTATTTT
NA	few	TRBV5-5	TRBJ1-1	CASSKLDTEAFF	TGTGCCAGCAGCAAACTAGACACTGAAGCTTTCTTT
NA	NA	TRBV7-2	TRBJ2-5	CASSPQGETQYF	TGTGCCAGCAGCCCCCAGGGGGAGACCCAGTACTTC
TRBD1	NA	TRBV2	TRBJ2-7	CASSVRTGPYEQYF	TGTGCCAGCAGTGTTAGGACAGGGCCCTACGAGCAGTACTTC
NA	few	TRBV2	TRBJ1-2	CASSERSGVGYTF	TGTGCCAGCAGTGAAAGGTCAGGGGTAGGCTACACCTTC
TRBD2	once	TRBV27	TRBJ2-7	CASSAVLAGVFYEQYF	TGTGCCAGCAGTGCCGTCCTAGCGGGAGTATTCTACGAGCAGTACTTC
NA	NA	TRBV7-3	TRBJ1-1	CASSSNLNTEAFF	TGTGCCAGCAGCTCCAATCTGAACACTGAAGCTTTCTTT
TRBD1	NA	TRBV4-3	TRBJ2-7	CASSQDGTGIYEQYF	TGCGCCAGCAGCCAAGATGGGACAGGGATTTACGAGCAGTACTTC
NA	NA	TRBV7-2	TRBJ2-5	CASSVQGNGETQYF	TGTGCCAGCAGTGTACAGGGTAATGGAGAGACCCAGTACTTC
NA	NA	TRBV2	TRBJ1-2	CASSEARTLGGYTF	TGTGCCAGCAGTGAAGCCCGGACTTTAGGGGGCTACACCTTC
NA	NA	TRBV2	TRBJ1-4	CASRGGWQEKLFF	TGTGCCAGCAGGGGGGGATGGCAAGAAAAACTGTTTTTT
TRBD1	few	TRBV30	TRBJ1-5	CAWSLTGTGDQPQHF	TGTGCCTGGAGCCTAACCGGGACAGGCGATCAGCCCCAGCATTTT
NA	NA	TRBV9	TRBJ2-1	CASSVGGAIFNEQFF	TGTGCCAGCAGCGTAGGGGGAGCAATCTTCAATGAGCAGTTCTTC
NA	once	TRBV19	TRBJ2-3	CASSPGQTLSTDTQYF	TGTGCCAGTAGTCCCGGACAGACTCTTAGCACAGATACGCAGTATTTT
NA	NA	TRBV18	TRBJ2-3	CASSPGGSTDTQYF	TGTGCCAGCTCACCGGGGGGTTCCACAGATACGCAGTATTTT
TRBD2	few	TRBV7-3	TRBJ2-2	CASSLGGEGTGELFF	TGTGCCAGCAGCCTGGGGGGGGAAGGGACCGGGGAGCTGTTTTTT
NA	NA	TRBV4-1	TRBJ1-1	CASSQERGGANTEAFF	TGCGCCAGCAGCCAAGAGCGGGGGGGGGCGAACACTGAAGCTTTCTTT
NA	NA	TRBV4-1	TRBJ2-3	CASSQDPVTDTQYF	TGCGCCAGCAGCCAAGATCCGGTGACAGATACGCAGTATTTT
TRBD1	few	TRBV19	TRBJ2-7	CASSRRTGSYEQYF	TGTGCCAGTAGTAGACGGACAGGTTCCTACGAGCAGTACTTC
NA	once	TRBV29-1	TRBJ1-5	CSVDATGRTNQPQHF	TGCAGCGTTGATGCTACCGGTCGTACCAATCAGCCCCAGCATTTT
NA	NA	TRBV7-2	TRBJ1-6	CASSLNSNGQGNSPLHF	TGTGCCAGCAGCTTAAATTCGAATGGGCAGGGGAACTCACCCCTCCACTTT